These T cell receptor beta chains were read from a single sample in a study of radiation and T cells in renal cell carcinoma. Some clones are missing from TCRdb's copy, which holds only in-frame ones; the method was immunoSEQ multiplex PCR. The sample comprises 100,000 to 150,000 clones, about four fifths of which are singletons, and approximately 3% rests with the top ten. Specimen: blood, collected from a patient whose treatment included radiotherapy and nephrectomy. The origin of the receptors is a woman aged 55-70 years with renal cell carcinoma. The CDR3 runs from the conserved cysteine through the conserved F or W. The D gene is left open where the match is weak. The size of a clone is reported for some rows only, either as once, few or many, or as a class for expanded clones.

>.|.|TRBV6-5|TRBJ2-7
CASSKGLIYEQYF
TGTGCCAGCAGCAAGGGACTGATCTACGAGCAGTACTTC
>.|.|TRBV2|TRBJ1-5
CASSEAGDNQPQHF
TGTGCCAGCAGTGAGGCGGGGGACAATCAGCCCCAGCATTTT
>.|.|TRBV30|TRBJ2-7
CAWSLSSSYEQYF
TGTGCCTGGAGTTTGAGCAGCTCCTACGAGCAGTACTTC
>.|.|TRBV10-3|TRBJ1-3
CAIKGFSGNTIYF
TGTGCCATCAAGGGTTTCTCTGGAAACACCATATATTTT
>.|.|TRBV6-5|TRBJ2-5
CASSYPGSGRGTQYF
TGTGCCAGCAGTTACCCGGGTAGCGGCCGGGGGACCCAGTACTTC
>.|TRBD1|TRBV9|TRBJ1-2
CASSAGGQGQLYGYTF
TGTGCCAGCAGCGCCGGGGGACAGGGCCAGCTCTATGGCTACACCTTC
>once|TRBD1|TRBV5-6|TRBJ2-1
CASSLGQGDYNEQFF
TGTGCCAGCAGCTTGGGACAGGGCGACTACAATGAGCAGTTCTTC
>.|.|TRBV5-6|TRBJ2-7
CASSLPQGPYEQYF
TGTGCCAGCAGCTTGCCCCAGGGCCCCTACGAGCAGTACTTC
>few|.|TRBV18|TRBJ2-1
CASSTPSGVIYNEQFF
TGTGCCAGCTCAACCCCTTCGGGAGTAATCTACAATGAGCAGTTCTTC
>.|TRBD2|TRBV30|TRBJ2-1
CAWTPGLAVNEQFF
TGTGCCTGGACTCCTGGACTAGCGGTGAATGAGCAGTTCTTC